This passage covers 14 T cell receptor beta chains from one sample sequenced in a study of T-cell reconstitution after alpha-beta-depleted transplantation in children (dated by TCRdb to the mid-2010s). This sample's treatment or condition label indicates: allogeneic hematopoietic cell transplantation with graft depleted of TCRalphabeta T cells and CD19 B cells. Receptors were amplified or captured by PCR. Sequenced on an Illumina HiSeq 2500. Molecular barcoding was employed in the preparation of TCR libraries, with unique molecular identifiers being used to normalize TCRbeta repertoire quantification. Starting from the raw public reads, TCRdb applied fastp trimming at Q25, assembled clones with MiXCR and retained in-frame beta chains. Entries are consolidated by CDR3 protein sequence, retaining the most common genes and DNA. The sample profile shows 240,000 or so distinct CDR3 sequences; roughly 7.7% of them were found once. The leading ten clones occupy 5% to 7% of the sample.

This material consisted of PBMCs, mostly from graft donor cells, taken 180 days after TCRalphabeta/CD19-depleted stem cell transplant. These receptors were obtained from a male patient aged 10 to 17 who had a stem cell transplant for acute lymphoblastic leukemia, so the T cells may come from the graft donor.

This clonotype was found many times. V usage is TRBV20-1 and J usage is TRBJ2-3; 14 bases agree with TRBD2. The germline gives CDR1 DFQATT, CDR2 SNEGSKA (reference sequence). The CDR3 is made up of 18 amino acids. The V and J ends lost 3 bases and 3 bases, in that order; junction bases with no gene match: 11. As DNA, the CDR3 is TGCAGTGCTAGGGGGACTAGCGGGAGAGTCGGAGGGACAGATACGCAGTATTTT. Its protein product is CSARGTSGRVGGTDTQYF.

This clonotype has a count of ten or more. This rearrangement joins TRBV7-9 to TRBJ2-7; tentatively, D is TRBD1 or TRBD2 (7 bases each). Germline values: CDR1 SEHNR, CDR2 FQNEAQ (reference sequence). V was clipped by 5 bases and J by 6 bases, with 20 bases between them. This CDR3 is built from 15 residues. The CDR3, as DNA: TGTGCCAGCAGCATACAGGGGACTAAACCCAGCGAGCAGTACTTC. It specifies CASSIQGTKPSEQYF.

CDR3 amino acids: CASSLSYSQNSPLHF. The CDR3 DNA reads TGTGCCAGCAGTTTATCGTACAGCCAAAATTCACCCCTCCACTTT. The gene calls are TRBV27 and TRBJ1-6, with no clear D. Germline CDR1 MNHEY, CDR2 SMNVEV (reference sequence). V was clipped by 0 bases and J by 7 bases, with 10 bases between them. The CDR3 contains 15 residues.

The chain is built from TRBV6-5 and TRBJ2-6; no reliable D call. From germline, CDR1 is MNHEY and CDR2 SVGAGI. The germline V and J ends were trimmed by 3 bases and 1 base, with 10 bases remaining between them. The CDR3 covers 16 residues. CDR3: CASSYSISSGANVLTF. The CDR3 DNA reads as TGTGCCAGCAGTTATTCCATTTCATCTGGGGCCAACGTCCTGACTTTC.

This clonotype was detected many times. The CDR3 DNA is TGTGCCAGCAGTTACGTGGGACAGGAGAAGGCAAACTATGGCTACACCTTC. Its translation: CASSYVGQEKANYGYTF. This rearrangement joins TRBV6-2 or TRBV6-3 to TRBJ1-2; 8 positions match TRBD1. The CDR3 is made up of 17 amino acids. Germline CDR1 and CDR2: MNHEY and SVGEGT. V lost 2 bases to trimming and J lost 2 bases; unmatched junction nucleotides: 10.

At least ten counts were recorded for this clonotype. The chain has TRBV20-1 and TRBJ1-4; D is undetermined. Germline V gene sequence: CDR1 DFQATT, CDR2 SNEGSKA (reference sequence). This CDR3 is built from 13 residues. Deletions cut 1 base from V and 2 bases from J, with 5 bases between. The CDR3 is CSARAETNEKLFF. In DNA, the CDR3 is TGCAGTGCTAGAGCGGAGACTAATGAAAAACTGTTTTTT.

This clonotype has a count of ten or more. The rearrangement links TRBV18 to TRBJ1-2; tentative D call: TRBD1 (5 bases). The CDR3 has 14 residues. The V end was cut by 2 bases, the J end by 5 bases, with 12 bases between. From germline, CDR1 is KGHSH and CDR2 LQKENI. In DNA, the CDR3 is TGTGCCAGCTCACCAGAGGGGACGCCTTATGGCTACACCTTC. Its protein is CASSPEGTPYGYTF.

This clonotype was found many times. This chain links TRBV12-3 or TRBV12-4 with TRBJ2-3; D remains ambiguous. The ends were cut back, 5 bases at V and 5 bases at J, with 11 bases in the middle. The CDR3 runs to 13 residues. The CDR3: CASSPNAKDTQYF. As DNA, the CDR3 is TGTGCCAGCAGTCCGAACGCCAAAGATACGCAGTATTTT.

V usage is TRBV20-1 and J usage is TRBJ2-2, with 7 bases identical to TRBD2. Germline CDR1 DFQATT, CDR2 SNEGSKA (reference sequence). The CDR3 consists of 17 residues. The ends lost 6 bases at V and 4 bases at J; junction bases unmatched: 17. CDR3 DNA sequence: TGCAGTGCCAAACATGTCTGGGGGGGGTCACCCACCGGGGAGCTGTTTTTT. The encoded protein is CSAKHVWGGSPTGELFF.

This clonotype was detected many times. The V gene is TRBV9, the J gene TRBJ2-5, with a weak D call TRBD2 (6 bases). Trimming pared 0 bases from V and 1 base from J, leaving 16 bases between. This CDR3 is built from 17 residues. From germline, CDR1 is SGDLS and CDR2 YYNGEE. The CDR3 spells CASSVDGTGGLQETQYF. CDR3 sequence (DNA): TGTGCCAGCAGCGTAGATGGGACCGGAGGGCTCCAAGAGACCCAGTACTTC.

At least ten counts were recorded for this clonotype. The V gene is TRBV28, the J gene TRBJ2-5, with D maybe TRBD1 (5 bases). Germline V lookup: CDR1 MDHEN, CDR2 SYDVKM. CDR3 size: 14 residues. The germline V and J ends were trimmed by 1 base and 5 bases, with 11 bases remaining between them. CDR3 DNA: TGTGCCAGCAGTTTATCTGGGGCAAGGGAGACCCAGTACTTC. Translated: CASSLSGARETQYF. Combining the CDR3 with reference TRBV28 and TRBJ2-5 gives the whole variable domain DVKVTQSSRYLVKRTGEKVFLECVQDMDHENMFWYRQDPGLGLRLIYFSYDVKMKEKGDIPEGYSVSREKKERFSLILESASTNQTSMYLCASSLSGARETQYFGPGTRLLVL.

This rearrangement joins TRBV12-3 or TRBV12-4 to TRBJ2-7; 9 bases line up with TRBD2. This CDR3 spans 16 amino acids. The ends lost 6 bases at V and 2 bases at J; junction bases unmatched: 11. This CDR3 reads CASSNGGGGAAYEQYF. In nucleotides, the CDR3 is TGTGCCAGCAGCAATGGGGGCGGGGGGGCCGCCTACGAGCAGTACTTC.

This clonotype occurred many times. CDR3 sequence: CASSQDYFTDTQYF. As DNA, the CDR3 is TGCGCCAGCAGCCAAGATTACTTCACAGATACGCAGTATTTT. The chain joins TRBV4-3 to TRBJ2-3; D ambiguous. CDR3 length equals 14 residues. Germline CDR1 is LGHNA and CDR2 is YSLEER. V lost 0 bases and J 2 bases, leaving 6 bases between the germline ends.

This clonotype has ten or more counts. This chain uses TRBV7-9 with TRBJ1-4, with a weak D call TRBD1 (5 bases). The CDR3 totals 15 residues. V lost 8 bases to trimming and J lost 3 bases, with 16 bases between them. CDR1 SEHNR and CDR2 FQNEAQ come from the germline V gene (reference sequence). Here the CDR3 reads CASGSGISANEKLFF. CDR3 coding DNA: TGTGCCAGCGGTTCAGGGATCTCGGCTAATGAAAAACTGTTTTTT.